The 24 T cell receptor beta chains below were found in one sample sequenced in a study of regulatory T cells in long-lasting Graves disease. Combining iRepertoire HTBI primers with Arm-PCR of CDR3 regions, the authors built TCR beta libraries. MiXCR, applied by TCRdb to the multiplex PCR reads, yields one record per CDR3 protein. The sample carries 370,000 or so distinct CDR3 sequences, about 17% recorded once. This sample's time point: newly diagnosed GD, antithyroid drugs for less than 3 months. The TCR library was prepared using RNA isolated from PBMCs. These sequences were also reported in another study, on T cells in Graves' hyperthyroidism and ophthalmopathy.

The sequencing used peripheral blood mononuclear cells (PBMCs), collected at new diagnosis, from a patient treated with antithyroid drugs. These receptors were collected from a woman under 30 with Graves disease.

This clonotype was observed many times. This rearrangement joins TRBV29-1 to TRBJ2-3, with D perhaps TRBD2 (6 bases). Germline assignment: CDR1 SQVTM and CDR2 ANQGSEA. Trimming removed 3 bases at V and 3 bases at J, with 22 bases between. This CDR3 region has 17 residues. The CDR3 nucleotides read TGCAGCGTTGATGGGGCCACCCAACGGGGGAGAACAGATACGCAGTATTTT. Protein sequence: CSVDGATQRGRTDTQYF.

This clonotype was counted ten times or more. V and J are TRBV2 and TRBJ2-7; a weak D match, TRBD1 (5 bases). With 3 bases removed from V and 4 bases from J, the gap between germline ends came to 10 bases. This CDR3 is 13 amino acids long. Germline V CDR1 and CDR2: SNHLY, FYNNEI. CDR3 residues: CASSERQTYEQYF. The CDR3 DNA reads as TGTGCCAGCAGTGAGCGACAGACTTACGAGCAGTACTTC.

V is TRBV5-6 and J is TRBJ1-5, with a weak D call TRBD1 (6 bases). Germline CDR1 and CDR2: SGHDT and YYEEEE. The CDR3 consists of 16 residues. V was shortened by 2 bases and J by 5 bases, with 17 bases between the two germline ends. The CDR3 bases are TGTGCCAGCAGCTTAGGCAGGACAGCTCCTTATCAGCCCCAGCATTTT. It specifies CASSLGRTAPYQPQHF.

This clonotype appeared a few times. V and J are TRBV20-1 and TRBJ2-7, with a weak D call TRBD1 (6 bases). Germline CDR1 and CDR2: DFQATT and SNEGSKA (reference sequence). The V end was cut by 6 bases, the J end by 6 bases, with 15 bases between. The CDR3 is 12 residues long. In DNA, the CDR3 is TGCAGTGCCCTTTCACAGGGAATCGAGCAGTACTTC. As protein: CSALSQGIEQYF.

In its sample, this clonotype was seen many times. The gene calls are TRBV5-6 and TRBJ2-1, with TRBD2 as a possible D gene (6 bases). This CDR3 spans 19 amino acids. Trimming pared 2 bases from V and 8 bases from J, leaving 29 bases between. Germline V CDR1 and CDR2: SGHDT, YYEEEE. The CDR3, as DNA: TGTGCCAGCAGCTTTTTTACTAGCCTATTTGGGCTGAGTGGCGATGAGCAGTTCTTC. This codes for CASSFFTSLFGLSGDEQFF.

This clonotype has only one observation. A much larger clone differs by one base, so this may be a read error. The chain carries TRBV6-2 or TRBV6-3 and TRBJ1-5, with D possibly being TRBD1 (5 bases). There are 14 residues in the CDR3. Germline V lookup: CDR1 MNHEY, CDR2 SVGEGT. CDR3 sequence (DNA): TGTGGCAGCAGTAGGGACGGATTCAATCAGCCCCAGCATTTT. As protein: CGSSRDGFNQPQHF.

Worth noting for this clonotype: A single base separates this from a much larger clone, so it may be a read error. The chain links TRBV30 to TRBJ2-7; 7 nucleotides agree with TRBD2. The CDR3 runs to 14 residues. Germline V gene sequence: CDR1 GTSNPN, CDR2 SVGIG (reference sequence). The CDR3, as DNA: TGTGCCTGGAGGGACCGGGACGGGGGGTTTCGCTCGAACTTC. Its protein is CAWRDRDGGFRSNF.

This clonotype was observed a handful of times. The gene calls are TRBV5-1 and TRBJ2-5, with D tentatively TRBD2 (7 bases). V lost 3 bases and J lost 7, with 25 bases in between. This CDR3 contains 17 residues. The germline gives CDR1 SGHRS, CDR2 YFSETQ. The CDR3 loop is CASSSGSTGGPPVTQYF. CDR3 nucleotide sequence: TGCGCCAGCAGCTCCGGGTCGACGGGGGGCCCCCCTGTGACCCAGTACTTC. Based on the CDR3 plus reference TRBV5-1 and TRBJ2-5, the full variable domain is KAGVTQTPRYLIKTRGQQVTLSCSPISGHRSVSWYQQTPGQGLQFLFEYFSETQRNKGNFPGRFSGRQFSNSRSEMNVSTLELGDSALYLCASSSGSTGGPPVTQYFGPGTRLLVL.

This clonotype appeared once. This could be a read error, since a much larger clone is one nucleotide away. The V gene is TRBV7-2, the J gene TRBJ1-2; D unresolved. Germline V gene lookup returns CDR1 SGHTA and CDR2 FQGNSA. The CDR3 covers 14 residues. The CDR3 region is CVSSLEDRSYGYTF. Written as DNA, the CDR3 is TGTGTCAGCAGCTTAGAAGACCGTTCGTATGGCTACACCTTC.

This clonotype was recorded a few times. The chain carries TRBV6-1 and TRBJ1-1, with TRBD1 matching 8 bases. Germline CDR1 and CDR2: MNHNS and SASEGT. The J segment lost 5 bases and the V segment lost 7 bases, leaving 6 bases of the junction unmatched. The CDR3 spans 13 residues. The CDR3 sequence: CASIGQGGTEAFF. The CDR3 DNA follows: TGTGCCAGCATCGGACAGGGCGGGACTGAAGCTTTCTTT.

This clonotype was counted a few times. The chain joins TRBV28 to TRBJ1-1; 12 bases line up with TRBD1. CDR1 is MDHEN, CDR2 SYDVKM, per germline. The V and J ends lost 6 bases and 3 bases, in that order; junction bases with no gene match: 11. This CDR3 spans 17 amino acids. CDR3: CASRRPGQGARDTEAFF. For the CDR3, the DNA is TGTGCCAGCAGACGCCCGGGACAGGGGGCGCGGGACACTGAAGCTTTCTTT.

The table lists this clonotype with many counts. The CDR3 loop reads CSVTDGHNEQFF. The CDR3 DNA is TGCAGTGTCACCGACGGACACAATGAGCAGTTCTTC. This chain links TRBV20-1 with TRBJ2-1; unclear D gene. Germline V gene data show CDR1 as DFQATT and CDR2 as SNEGSKA (reference sequence). CDR3 length equals 12 residues. The ends were cut back, 7 bases at V and 5 bases at J, with 12 bases in the middle.

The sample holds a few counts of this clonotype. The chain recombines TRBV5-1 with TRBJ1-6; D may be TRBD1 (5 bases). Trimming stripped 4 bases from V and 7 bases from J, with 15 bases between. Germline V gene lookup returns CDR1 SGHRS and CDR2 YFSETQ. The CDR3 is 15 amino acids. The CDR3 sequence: CASSPLGDGNSPLHF. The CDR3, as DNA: TGCGCCAGCAGCCCCCTCGGGGACGGAAATTCACCCCTCCACTTT.

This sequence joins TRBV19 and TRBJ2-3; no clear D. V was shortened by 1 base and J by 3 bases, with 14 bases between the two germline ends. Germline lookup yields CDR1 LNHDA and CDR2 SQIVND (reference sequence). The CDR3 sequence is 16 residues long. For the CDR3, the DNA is TGTGCCAGTAGTATAGGAGGTCAGGACGGAACAGATACGCAGTATTTT. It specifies CASSIGGQDGTDTQYF.

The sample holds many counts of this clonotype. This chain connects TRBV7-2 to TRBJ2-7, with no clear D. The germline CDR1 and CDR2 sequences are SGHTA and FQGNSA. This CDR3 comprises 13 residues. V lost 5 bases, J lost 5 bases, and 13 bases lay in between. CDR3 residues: CASSPRSGHEQYF. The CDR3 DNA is TGTGCCAGCAGCCCCCGATCTGGACACGAGCAGTACTTC. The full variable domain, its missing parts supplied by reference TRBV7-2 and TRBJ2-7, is GAGVSQSPSNKVTEKGKDVELRCDPISGHTALYWYRQSLGQGLEFLIYFQGNSAPDKSGLPSDRFSAERTGGSVSTLTIQRTQQEDSAVYLCASSPRSGHEQYFGPGTRLTVT.

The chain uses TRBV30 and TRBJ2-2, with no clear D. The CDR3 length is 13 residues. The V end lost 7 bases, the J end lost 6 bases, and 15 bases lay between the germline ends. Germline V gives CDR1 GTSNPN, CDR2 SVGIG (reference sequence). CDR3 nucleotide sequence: TGTGCCTCCGCCCCCGGGTCCCCCGGGGAGCTGTTTTTT. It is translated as CASAPGSPGELFF. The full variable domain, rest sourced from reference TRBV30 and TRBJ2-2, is SQTIHQWPATLVQPVGSPLSLECTVEGTSNPNLYWYRQAAGRGLQLLFYSVGIGQISSEVPQNLSASRPQDRQFILSSKKLLLSDSGFYLCASAPGSPGELFFGEGSRLTVL.

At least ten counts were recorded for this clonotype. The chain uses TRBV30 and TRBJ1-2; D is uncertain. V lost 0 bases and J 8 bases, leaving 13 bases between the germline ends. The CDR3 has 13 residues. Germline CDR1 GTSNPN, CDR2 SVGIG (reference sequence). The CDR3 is CAWSVRALRGYTF. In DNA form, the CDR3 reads TGTGCCTGGAGTGTACGGGCCCTTCGGGGCTACACCTTC. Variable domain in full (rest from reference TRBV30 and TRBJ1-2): SQTIHQWPATLVQPVGSPLSLECTVEGTSNPNLYWYRQAAGRGLQLLFYSVGIGQISSEVPQNLSASRPQDRQFILSSKKLLLSDSGFYLCAWSVRALRGYTFGSGTRLTVV.

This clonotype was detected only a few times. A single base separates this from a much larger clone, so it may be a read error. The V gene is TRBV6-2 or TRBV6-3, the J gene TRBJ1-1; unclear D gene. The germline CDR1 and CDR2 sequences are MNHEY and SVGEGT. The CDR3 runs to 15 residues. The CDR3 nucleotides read TGTGCCAGCAGTTACTCTGGTCTTAGATGGACTGGAGCTTTCTTT. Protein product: CASSYSGLRWTGAFF.

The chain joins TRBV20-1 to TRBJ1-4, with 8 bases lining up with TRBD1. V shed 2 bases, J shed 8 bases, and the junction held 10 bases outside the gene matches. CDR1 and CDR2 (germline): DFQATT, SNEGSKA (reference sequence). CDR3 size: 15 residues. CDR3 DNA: TGCAGTGCTAGATTCGGGCAGGGGGCTAGGGAAAAACTGTTTTTT. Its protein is CSARFGQGAREKLFF.

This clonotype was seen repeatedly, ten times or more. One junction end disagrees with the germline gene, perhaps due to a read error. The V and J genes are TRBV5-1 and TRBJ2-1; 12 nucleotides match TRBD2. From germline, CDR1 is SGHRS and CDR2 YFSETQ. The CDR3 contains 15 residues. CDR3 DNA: TGTGCCAGCAGCCCGACTAGCGGGAGCTACAATGAGCAGTTCTTC. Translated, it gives CASSPTSGSYNEQFF.

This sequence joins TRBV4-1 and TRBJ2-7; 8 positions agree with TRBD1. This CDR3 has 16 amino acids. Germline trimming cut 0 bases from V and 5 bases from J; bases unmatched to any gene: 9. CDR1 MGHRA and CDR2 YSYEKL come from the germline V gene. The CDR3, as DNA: TGCGCCAGCAGCCAAGATTGGGCCAGGGGGCACAACGAGCAGTACTTC. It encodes CASSQDWARGHNEQYF.

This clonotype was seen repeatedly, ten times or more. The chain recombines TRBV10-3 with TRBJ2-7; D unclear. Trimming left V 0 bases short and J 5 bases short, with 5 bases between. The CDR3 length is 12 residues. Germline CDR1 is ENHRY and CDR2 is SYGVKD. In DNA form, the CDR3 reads TGTGCCATCAGTGAGTCGACCGACGAGCAGTACTTC. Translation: CAISESTDEQYF.

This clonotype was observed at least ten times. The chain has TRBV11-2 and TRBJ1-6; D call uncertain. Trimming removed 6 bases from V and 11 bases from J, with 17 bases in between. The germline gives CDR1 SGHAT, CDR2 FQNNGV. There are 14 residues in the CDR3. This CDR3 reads CASSRKSDGAPLHF. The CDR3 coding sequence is TGTGCCAGCAGTCGAAAGAGCGATGGGGCACCCCTCCACTTT.

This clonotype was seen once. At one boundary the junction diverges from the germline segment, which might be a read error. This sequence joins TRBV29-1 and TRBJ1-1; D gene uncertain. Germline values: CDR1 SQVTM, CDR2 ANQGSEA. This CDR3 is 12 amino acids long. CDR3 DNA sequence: TGCAGTCTCACGGACCATAACACTGAAGCTTTCTTC. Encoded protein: CSLTDHNTEAFF.